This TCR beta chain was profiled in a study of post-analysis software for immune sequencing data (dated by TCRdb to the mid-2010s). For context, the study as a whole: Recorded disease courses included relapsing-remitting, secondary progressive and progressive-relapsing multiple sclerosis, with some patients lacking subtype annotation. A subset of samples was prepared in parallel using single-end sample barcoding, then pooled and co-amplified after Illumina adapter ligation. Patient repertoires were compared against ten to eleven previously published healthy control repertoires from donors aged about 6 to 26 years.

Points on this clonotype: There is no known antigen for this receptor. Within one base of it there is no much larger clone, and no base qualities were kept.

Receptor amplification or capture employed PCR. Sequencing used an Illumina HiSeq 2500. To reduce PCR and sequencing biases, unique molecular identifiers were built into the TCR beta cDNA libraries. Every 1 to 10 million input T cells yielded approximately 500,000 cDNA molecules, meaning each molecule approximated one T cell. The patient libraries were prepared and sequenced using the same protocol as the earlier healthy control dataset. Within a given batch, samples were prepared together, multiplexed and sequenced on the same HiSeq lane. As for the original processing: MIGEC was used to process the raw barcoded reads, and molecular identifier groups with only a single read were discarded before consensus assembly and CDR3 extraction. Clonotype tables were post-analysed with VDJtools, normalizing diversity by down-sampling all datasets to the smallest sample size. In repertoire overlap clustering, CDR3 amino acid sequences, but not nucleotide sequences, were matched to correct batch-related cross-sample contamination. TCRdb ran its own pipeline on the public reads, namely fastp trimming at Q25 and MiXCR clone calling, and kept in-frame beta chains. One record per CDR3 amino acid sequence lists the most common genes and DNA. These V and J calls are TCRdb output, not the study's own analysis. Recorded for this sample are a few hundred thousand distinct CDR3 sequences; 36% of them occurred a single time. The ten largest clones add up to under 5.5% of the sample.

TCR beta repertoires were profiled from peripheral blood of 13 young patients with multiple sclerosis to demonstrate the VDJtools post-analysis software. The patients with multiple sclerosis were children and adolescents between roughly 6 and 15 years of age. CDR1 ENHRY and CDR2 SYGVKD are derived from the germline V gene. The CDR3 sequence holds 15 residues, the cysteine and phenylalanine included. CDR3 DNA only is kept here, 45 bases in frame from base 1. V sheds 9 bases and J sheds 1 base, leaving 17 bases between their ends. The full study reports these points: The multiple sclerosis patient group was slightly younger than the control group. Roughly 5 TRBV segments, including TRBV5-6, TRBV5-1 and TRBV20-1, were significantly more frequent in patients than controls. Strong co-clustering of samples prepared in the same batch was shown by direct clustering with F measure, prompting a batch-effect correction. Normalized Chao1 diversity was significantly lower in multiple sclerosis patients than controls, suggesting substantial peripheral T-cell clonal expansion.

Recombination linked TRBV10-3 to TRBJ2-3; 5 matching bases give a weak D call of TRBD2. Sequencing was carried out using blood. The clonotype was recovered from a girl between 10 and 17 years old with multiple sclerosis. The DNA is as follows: TGTGCCATAGACATTGGAGCCGGGGGCACAGATACGCAGTATTTT. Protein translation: CAIDIGAGGTDTQYF.